Presented here are 24 T cell receptor beta chains from one specimen sequenced in a study of identical twins. TCRdb itself ran the 5' RACE reads through MiXCR, one entry per CDR3 protein. This sample has around 240,000 distinct CDR3 sequences; under 12% occur once, and the top ten carry 9% to 10%. Sequencing was done on a sample of memory T cells sorted from blood. The receptors stem from a middle-aged man in good health.

The V and J genes are TRBV27 and TRBJ1-2, with TRBD1 matching over 10 bases. Germline V gene sequence: CDR1 MNHEY, CDR2 SMNVEV (reference sequence). The CDR3 is made up of 16 amino acids. V lost 6 bases, J lost 7 bases, and 14 bases stayed unmatched. The DNA for the CDR3 is TGTGCCAGCAGCTTTGGGTTTGGGACAGGGGTTTTTGGCTACACCTTC. Protein sequence: CASSFGFGTGVFGYTF.

This chain connects TRBV9 to TRBJ2-2, with 8 positions matching TRBD2. V trimming: 0 bases; J trimming: 8 bases; junction bases outside the gene matches: 9. The germline CDR1 and CDR2 sequences are SGDLS and YYNGEE. This CDR3 contains 16 residues. CDR3 in amino acids: CASSVVPSGSNGELFF. The CDR3 region has the DNA TGTGCCAGCAGCGTAGTACCCAGCGGGAGTAATGGGGAGCTGTTTTTT.

This clonotype was counted many times. The chain employs TRBV5-8 and TRBJ1-5; weak D call: TRBD1 (6 bases). Germline CDR1 reads SGHTS; CDR2 reads YDEGEE. V was pared by 6 bases and J by 6 bases, with 19 bases between. The CDR3 length is 15 residues. The CDR3 loop is CASTPRGGISQPQHF. The CDR3 region has the DNA TGTGCCAGCACCCCTCGGGGGGGCATCAGTCAGCCCCAGCATTTT.

This clonotype was counted only a few times. The chain has TRBV7-2 and TRBJ2-7; D is perhaps TRBD1 (6 bases). Trimming removed 1 base at V and 5 bases at J, with 15 bases between. This CDR3 region has 15 residues. The germline CDR1 and CDR2 sequences are SGHTA and FQGNSA. The CDR3 region is CASSLGGRGVDEQYF. The DNA for the CDR3 is TGTGCCAGCAGCTTAGGTGGCAGGGGAGTCGACGAGCAGTACTTC.

This chain uses TRBV9 with TRBJ1-2; tentative D call: TRBD1 (6 bases). The CDR3 is 15 amino acids. The V gene lost 4 bases and the J gene lost 2 bases, with 15 bases spanning the gap. CDR1 is SGDLS, CDR2 YYNGEE, per germline. The CDR3 loop is CASSPTGTGNYGYTF. DNA for the CDR3: TGTGCCAGCAGCCCAACAGGAACAGGGAACTATGGCTACACCTTC.

The gene calls are TRBV4-3 and TRBJ1-4; TRBD1 is a possible D gene (5 bases). The CDR3 is 16 residues long. The germline V gene has CDR1 LGHNA and CDR2 YSLEER. V dropped 0 bases and J dropped 2 bases, with 10 bases sitting between them. The CDR3 loop is CASSQDRGTTNEKLFF. CDR3 in DNA: TGCGCCAGCAGCCAAGATCGGGGGACGACTAATGAAAAACTGTTTTTT.

There are a few counts of this clonotype. This sequence joins TRBV5-1 and TRBJ1-2; D gene uncertain. The CDR3 consists of 13 residues. V lost 2 bases, J lost 6 bases, and 11 bases lay in between. Looked up from germline, CDR1 is SGHRS and CDR2 is YFSETQ. CDR3 sequence: CASSFNPWDGYTF. The DNA of the CDR3 is TGCGCCAGCAGCTTCAACCCTTGGGATGGCTACACCTTC.

This clonotype was seen at least ten times. V gene TRBV28 combines with J gene TRBJ1-1; D remains ambiguous. The CDR3 spans 14 residues. From germline, CDR1 is MDHEN and CDR2 SYDVKM. Trimming cost V 4 bases and J 0 bases, with 9 bases left between them. The CDR3 spells CASSSGSLNTEAFF. Here the CDR3 DNA reads TGTGCCAGCAGTTCCGGCAGCTTGAACACTGAAGCTTTCTTT.

The chain recombines TRBV6-2 or TRBV6-3 with TRBJ1-3; D is perhaps TRBD1 (6 bases). Germline-derived CDR1 and CDR2 are MNHEY and SVGEGT. The V end lost 6 bases, the J end lost 5 bases, and 11 bases lay between the germline ends. This CDR3 region has 13 residues. The CDR3 region is CASRSTGRNTIYF. DNA of the CDR3: TGTGCCAGCAGATCGACAGGACGAAACACCATATATTTT.

The chain couples TRBV12-3 or TRBV12-4 to TRBJ1-3; D is unclear. Trimming pared 4 bases from V and 0 bases from J, leaving 16 bases between. There are 17 residues in the CDR3. The CDR3, as DNA: TGTGCCAGCAGTTGGAAGGGTACCGAGAGCTCTGGAAACACCATATATTTT. It yields the protein CASSWKGTESSGNTIYF.

This clonotype was seen more than once but under ten times. V gene TRBV20-1 combines with J gene TRBJ2-3; possible D gene TRBD2, 5 bases. Trimming stripped 3 bases from V and 1 base from J, with 8 bases between. The CDR3 length is 13 residues. Germline V gene data show CDR1 as DFQATT and CDR2 as SNEGSKA (reference sequence). CDR3 region: CSASSGGTDTQYF. In DNA, the CDR3 is TGCAGTGCTAGCTCCGGGGGCACAGATACGCAGTATTTT.

This clonotype was counted ten times or more. The chain uses TRBV4-1 and TRBJ1-2; 7 nucleotides line up with TRBD1. This CDR3 contains 16 residues. Germline V gene data show CDR1 as MGHRA and CDR2 as YSYEKL. Trimming cost V 1 base and J 8 bases; bases outside gene matches: 13. The CDR3 DNA sequence: TGCGCCAGCAGCCAAGGGTCCGGGGACAGTCCGGGCGGCTACACCTTC. Encoded protein: CASSQGSGDSPGGYTF.

V is TRBV7-9 and J is TRBJ2-3, with D unclear. The V gene's germline CDR1 is SEHNR and CDR2 FQNEAQ (reference sequence). CDR3 length: 14 amino acids. With 5 bases removed from V and 1 base from J, the gap between germline ends came to 10 bases. The CDR3 loop reads CASSQSIRTDTQYF. In nucleotides, the CDR3 is TGTGCCAGCAGCCAATCGATACGCACAGATACGCAGTATTTT.

The chain joins TRBV20-1 to TRBJ1-5; TRBD1 is a possible D gene (5 bases). Per the germline V gene, CDR1 is DFQATT and CDR2 is SNEGSKA (reference sequence). This CDR3 has 16 amino acids. Trimming stripped 0 bases from V and 3 bases from J, with 15 bases between. In DNA form, the CDR3 reads TGCAGTGCTAGAGATTTTCGTTTGGGGGACAATCAGCCCCAGCATTTT. Residues: CSARDFRLGDNQPQHF.

This sequence joins TRBV30 and TRBJ2-7; 8 bases align to TRBD2. This CDR3 is built from 15 residues. The V and J ends lost 0 bases and 0 bases, in that order; junction bases with no gene match: 4. Per germline, CDR1 GTSNPN and CDR2 SVGIG (reference sequence). As DNA, the CDR3 is TGTGCCTGGAGTGTTACTAGCGGTAGCTCCTACGAGCAGTACTTC. It translates to CAWSVTSGSSYEQYF. Complete variable domain (other parts from reference TRBV30 and TRBJ2-7): SQTIHQWPATLVQPVGSPLSLECTVEGTSNPNLYWYRQAAGRGLQLLFYSVGIGQISSEVPQNLSASRPQDRQFILSSKKLLLSDSGFYLCAWSVTSGSSYEQYFGPGTRLTVT.

Within the sample, this clonotype is medium-sized. This chain uses TRBV29-1 with TRBJ2-3; D not resolved. This CDR3 comprises 15 residues. In germline, CDR1 is SQVTM, CDR2 ANQGSEA. The ends were cut back, 6 bases at V and 4 bases at J, with 20 bases in the middle. The CDR3 protein is CSVEQGFDTPDTQYF. The CDR3 DNA follows: TGCAGCGTAGAGCAAGGGTTTGACACCCCAGATACGCAGTATTTT.

Points on this clonotype: Since a much larger clone is just one base distant, this may be a read error. The chain has TRBV4-3 and TRBJ2-2; D perhaps matches TRBD2 (6 bases). There are 13 residues in the CDR3. Germline V gives CDR1 LGHNA, CDR2 YSLEER. CDR3 DNA: TGCGCCAGCAGCCAGTTGAACACCGGGGGGCTGTTTTTT. It translates to CASSQLNTGGLFF.

In regard to this clonotype: A clone one base away is much larger, so this may be a read error. The V gene is TRBV5-5, the J gene TRBJ1-1; no clear D. Per the germline V gene, CDR1 is SGHKS and CDR2 is YYEKEE (reference sequence). The CDR3 length is 15 residues. V lost 2 bases, J lost 4 bases, and 15 bases lay in between. Here the CDR3 reads CASSFTHPGSTEAFF. The CDR3 DNA reads TGTGCCAGCAGCTTCACCCATCCTGGTTCCACTGAAGCTTTCTTT.

This clonotype was seen ten or more times. The chain has TRBV10-2 and TRBJ2-5; the D gene is possibly TRBD1 (5 bases). The CDR3 contains 13 residues. Germline CDR1 and CDR2: WSHSY and SAAADI. The germline V and J ends were trimmed by 6 bases and 3 bases, with 11 bases remaining between them. The CDR3 nucleotides read TGCGCCAGCAGCACAGGTTTGAAAGAGACCCAGTACTTC. Amino acids: CASSTGLKETQYF.

This clonotype has a count of ten or more. The chain combines TRBV3-1 with TRBJ1-5; D is perhaps TRBD1 (5 bases). Trimming shortened V by 2 bases and J by 0 bases, and 5 bases separated the two germline ends. The CDR3 is 14 amino acids. Germline CDR1 and CDR2: LGHDT and YNNKEL (reference sequence). CDR3 sequence (DNA): TGTGCCAGCAGCCAAACAGGTAGCAATCAGCCCCAGCATTTT. Translation gives CASSQTGSNQPQHF. Full variable domain (rest looked up from reference TRBV3-1 and TRBJ1-5): DTAVSQTPKYLVTQMGNDKSIKCEQNLGHDTMYWYKQDSKKFLKIMFSYNNKELIINETVPNRFSPKSPDKAHLNLHINSLELGDSAVYFCASSQTGSNQPQHFGDGTRLSIL.

V gene TRBV20-1 combines with J gene TRBJ1-2, with 9 bases matching TRBD1. The trim removed 4 bases at V and 4 bases at J, leaving 13 bases unmatched. This CDR3 spans 16 amino acids. Germline V gene lookup returns CDR1 DFQATT and CDR2 SNEGSKA (reference sequence). The CDR3 DNA reads as TGCAGTGCTATAGATAATAAGGGACAGGGACCCTATGGCTACACCTTC. Translation: CSAIDNKGQGPYGYTF.

This clonotype was counted a few times. The V and J genes are TRBV28 and TRBJ2-7; D is perhaps TRBD1 (5 bases). V lost 7 bases and J 0 bases, leaving 13 bases between the germline ends. Germline V gene lookup returns CDR1 MDHEN and CDR2 SYDVKM. This CDR3 has 14 residues. CDR3 nucleotide sequence: TGTGCCAGCACCTGGGGCAGAAGCTCCTACGAGCAGTACTTC. It yields the protein CASTWGRSSYEQYF.

This clonotype appeared a few times. DNA of the CDR3: TGTGCCAGCAGCTTATGGCGGTCTAATGAAAAACTGTTTTTT. This codes for CASSLWRSNEKLFF. The gene calls are TRBV7-2 and TRBJ1-4; D remains unclear. V was clipped by 2 bases and J by 3 bases, with 7 bases between them. The CDR3 runs to 14 residues. Germline V CDR1 and CDR2: SGHTA, FQGNSA.

This clonotype has just a few counts. The genes are TRBV7-9 and TRBJ2-5; TRBD1 matches 9 bases. Looked up from germline, CDR1 is SEHNR and CDR2 is FQNEAQ (reference sequence). Trimming cost V 4 bases and J 4 bases; bases outside gene matches: 4. This CDR3 comprises 14 residues. CDR3 region: CASSSGQGTETQYF. For the CDR3, the DNA is TGTGCCAGCAGCTCCGGACAGGGGACAGAGACCCAGTACTTC. The full variable domain, with the rest looked up from reference TRBV7-9 and TRBJ2-5, is DTGVSQNPRHKITKRGQNVTFRCDPISEHNRLYWYRQTLGQGPEFLTYFQNEAQLEKSRLLSDRFSAERPKGSFSTLEIQRTEQGDSAMYLCASSSGQGTETQYFGPGTRLLVL.